The clone carrying this T cell receptor (beta chain) was detected ten times or more. These data originate in a study of T cells in Graves' hyperthyroidism and ophthalmopathy. About the study: Peripheral blood was obtained at initial diagnosis, preceding any treatment.

The CDR3 runs 11 residues. The ends lost 3 bases at V and 14 bases at J; junction bases unmatched: 6. Germline CDR1 and CDR2: DFQATT and SNEGSKA (reference sequence). Researchers took RNA transcripts and amplified the TCR beta CDR3 regions from them. Primed by the HTBI set, a first-round RT-PCR was run on the TCR CDR3. TCRdb reprocessed the multiplex PCR reads with MiXCR, giving one entry per CDR3 protein. The sample records over 450,000 distinct CDR3 sequences, approximately 17% being singletons. The clonotype was recovered from a woman aged 18-35 years with Graves' ophthalmopathy. The chain joins TRBV20-1 to TRBJ2-2; TRBD1 matches at 7 bases. The source material was blood. The CDR3 loop is CSARPQGTLFF. As DNA, the CDR3 is TGCAGTGCTAGGCCACAGGGGACACTGTTTTTT.